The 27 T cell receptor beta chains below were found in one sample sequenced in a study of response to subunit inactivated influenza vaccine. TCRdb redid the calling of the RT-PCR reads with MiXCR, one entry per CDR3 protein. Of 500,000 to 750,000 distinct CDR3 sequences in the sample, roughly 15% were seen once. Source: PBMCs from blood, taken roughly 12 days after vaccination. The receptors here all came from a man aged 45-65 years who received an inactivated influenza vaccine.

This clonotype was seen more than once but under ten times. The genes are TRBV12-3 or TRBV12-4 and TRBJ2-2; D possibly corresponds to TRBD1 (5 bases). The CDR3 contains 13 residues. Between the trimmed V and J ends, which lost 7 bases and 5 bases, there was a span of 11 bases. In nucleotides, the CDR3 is TGTGCCAGCATGTTGCAGGGAACCGGGGAGCTGTTTTTT. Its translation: CASMLQGTGELFF.

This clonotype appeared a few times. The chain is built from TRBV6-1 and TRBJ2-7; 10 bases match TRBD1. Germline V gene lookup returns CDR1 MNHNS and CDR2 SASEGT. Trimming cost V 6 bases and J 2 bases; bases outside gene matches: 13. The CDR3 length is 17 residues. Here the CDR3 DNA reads TGTGCCAGCAGCCCAGCTAAGGGACAGGGGATTCCCTACGAGCAGTACTTC. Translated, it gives CASSPAKGQGIPYEQYF.

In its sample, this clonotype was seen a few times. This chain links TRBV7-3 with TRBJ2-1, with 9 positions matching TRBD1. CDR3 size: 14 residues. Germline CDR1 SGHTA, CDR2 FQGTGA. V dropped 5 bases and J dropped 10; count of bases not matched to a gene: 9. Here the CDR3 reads CASSKLGQGNEQFF. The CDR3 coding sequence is TGTGCCAGCAGCAAACTGGGACAGGGAAACGAGCAGTTCTTC.

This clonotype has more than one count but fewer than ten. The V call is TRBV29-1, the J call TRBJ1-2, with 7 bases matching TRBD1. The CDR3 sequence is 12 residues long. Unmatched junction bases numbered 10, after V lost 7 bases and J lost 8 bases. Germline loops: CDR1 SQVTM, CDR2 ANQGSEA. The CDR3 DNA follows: TGCAGCGGGTACAGGGGAGGTGACGGCTACACCTTC. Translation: CSGYRGGDGYTF. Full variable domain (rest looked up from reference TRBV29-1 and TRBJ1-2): SAVISQKPSRDICQRGTSLTIQCQVDSQVTMMFWYRQQPGQSLTLIATANQGSEATYESGFVIDKFPISRPNLTFSTLTVSNMSPEDSSIYLCSGYRGGDGYTFGSGTRLTVV.

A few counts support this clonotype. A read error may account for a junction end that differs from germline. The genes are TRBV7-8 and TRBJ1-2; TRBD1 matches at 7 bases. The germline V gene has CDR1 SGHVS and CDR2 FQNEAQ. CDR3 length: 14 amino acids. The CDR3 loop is CASTLQGRHYGYTF. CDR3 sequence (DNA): TGTGCCAGCACCTTACAGGGGCGGCACTATGGCTACACCTTC.

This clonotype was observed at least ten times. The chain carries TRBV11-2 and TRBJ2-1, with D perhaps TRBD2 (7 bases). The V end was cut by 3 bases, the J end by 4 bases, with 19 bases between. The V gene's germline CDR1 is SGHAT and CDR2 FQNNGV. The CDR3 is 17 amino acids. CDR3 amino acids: CASSFGLGGGPYNEQFF. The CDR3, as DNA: TGTGCCAGCAGCTTTGGACTGGGGGGGGGCCCTTACAATGAGCAGTTCTTC.

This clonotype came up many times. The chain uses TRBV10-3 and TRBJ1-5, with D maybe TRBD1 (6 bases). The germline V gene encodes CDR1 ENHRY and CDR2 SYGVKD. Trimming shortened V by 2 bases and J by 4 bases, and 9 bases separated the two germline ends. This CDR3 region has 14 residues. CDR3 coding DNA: TGTGCCATCAGTGAGGCCCAGGGGAATCAGCCCCAGCATTTT. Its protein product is CAISEAQGNQPQHF.

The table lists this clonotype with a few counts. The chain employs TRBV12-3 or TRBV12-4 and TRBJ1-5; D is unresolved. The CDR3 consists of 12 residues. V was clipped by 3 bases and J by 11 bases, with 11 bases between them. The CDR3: CASSFGSKSQHF. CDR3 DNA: TGTGCCAGCAGTTTCGGCAGCAAGTCCCAGCATTTT.

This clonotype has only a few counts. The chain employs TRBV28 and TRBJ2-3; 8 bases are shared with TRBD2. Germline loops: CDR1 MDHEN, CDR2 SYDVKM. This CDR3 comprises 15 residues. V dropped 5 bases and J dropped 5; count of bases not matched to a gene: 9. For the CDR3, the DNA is TGTGCCAGCAGTCCCCCGGGACTAGTGTTAGATACGCAGTATTTT. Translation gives CASSPPGLVLDTQYF.

Here the CDR3 reads CASSRRTTLTTDTQYF. CDR3 coding DNA: TGTGCCAGCAGTCGGCGGACTACTCTGACCACAGATACGCAGTATTTT. The rearrangement uses TRBV27 and TRBJ2-3; possibly TRBD2 for D (6 bases). CDR1 is MNHEY and CDR2 is SMNVEV in the germline V gene (reference sequence). V lost 5 bases to trimming and J lost 2 bases, with 17 bases between them. The CDR3 loop spans 16 amino acids.

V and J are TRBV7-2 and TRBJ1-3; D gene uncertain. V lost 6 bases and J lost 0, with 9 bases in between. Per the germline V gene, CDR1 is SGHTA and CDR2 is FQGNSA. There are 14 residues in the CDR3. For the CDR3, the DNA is TGTGCCAGCAGGGGAGGACTCTCTGGAAACACCATATATTTT. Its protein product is CASRGGLSGNTIYF.

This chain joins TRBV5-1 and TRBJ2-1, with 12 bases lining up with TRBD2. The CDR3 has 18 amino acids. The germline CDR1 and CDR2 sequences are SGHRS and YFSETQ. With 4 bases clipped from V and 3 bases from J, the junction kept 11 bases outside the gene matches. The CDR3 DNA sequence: TGCGCCAGCAGCCCGGGGGTGACTAGCGGGAGTATCTACAATGAGCAGTTCTTC. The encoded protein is CASSPGVTSGSIYNEQFF.

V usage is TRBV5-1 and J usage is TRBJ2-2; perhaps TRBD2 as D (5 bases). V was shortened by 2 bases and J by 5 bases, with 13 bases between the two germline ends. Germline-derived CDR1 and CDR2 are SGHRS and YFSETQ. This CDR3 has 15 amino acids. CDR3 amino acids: CASSFPEDSTGELFF. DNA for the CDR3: TGCGCCAGCAGCTTCCCAGAGGACTCGACCGGGGAGCTGTTTTTT.

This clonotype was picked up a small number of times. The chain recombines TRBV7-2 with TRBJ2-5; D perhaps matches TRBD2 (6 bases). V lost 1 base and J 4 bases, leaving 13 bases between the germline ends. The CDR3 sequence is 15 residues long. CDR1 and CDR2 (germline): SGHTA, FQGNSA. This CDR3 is CASSLVVGRAETQYF. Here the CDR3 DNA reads TGTGCCAGCAGCTTAGTTGTCGGGAGAGCAGAGACCCAGTACTTC.

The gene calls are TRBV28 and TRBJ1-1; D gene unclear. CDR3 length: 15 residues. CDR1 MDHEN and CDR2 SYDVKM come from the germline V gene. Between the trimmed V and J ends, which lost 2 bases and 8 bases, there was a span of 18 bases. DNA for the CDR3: TGTGCCAGCAGTTTAGCCGGGAGGTCCACTTACGAAGCTTTCTTT. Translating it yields CASSLAGRSTYEAFF.

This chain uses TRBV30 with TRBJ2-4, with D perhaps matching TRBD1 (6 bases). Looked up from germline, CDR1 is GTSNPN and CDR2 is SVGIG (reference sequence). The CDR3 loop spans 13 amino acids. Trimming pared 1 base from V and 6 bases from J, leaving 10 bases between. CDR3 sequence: CAWSAGTSNIQYF. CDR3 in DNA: TGTGCCTGGAGTGCCGGGACATCAAACATTCAGTACTTC.

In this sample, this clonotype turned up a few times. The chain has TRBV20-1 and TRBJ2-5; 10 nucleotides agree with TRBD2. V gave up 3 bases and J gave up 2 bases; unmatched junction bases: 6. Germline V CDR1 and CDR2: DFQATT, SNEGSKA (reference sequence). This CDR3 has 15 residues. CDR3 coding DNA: TGCAGTGCTAGGCCCATAGCGGGGGGTCAAGAGACCCAGTACTTC. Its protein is CSARPIAGGQETQYF.

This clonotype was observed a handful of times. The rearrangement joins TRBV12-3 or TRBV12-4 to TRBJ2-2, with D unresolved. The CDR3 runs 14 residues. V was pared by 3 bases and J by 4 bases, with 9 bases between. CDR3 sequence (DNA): TGTGCCAGCAGTTTTGCCTTAGCCACCGGGGAGCTGTTTTTT. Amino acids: CASSFALATGELFF.

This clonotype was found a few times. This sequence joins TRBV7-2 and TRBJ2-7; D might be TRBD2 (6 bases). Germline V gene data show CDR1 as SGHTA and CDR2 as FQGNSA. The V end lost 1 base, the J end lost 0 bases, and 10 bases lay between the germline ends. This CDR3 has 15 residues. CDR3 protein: CASSLEWGGSYEQYF. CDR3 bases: TGTGCCAGCAGCTTAGAGTGGGGAGGCTCCTACGAGCAGTACTTC.

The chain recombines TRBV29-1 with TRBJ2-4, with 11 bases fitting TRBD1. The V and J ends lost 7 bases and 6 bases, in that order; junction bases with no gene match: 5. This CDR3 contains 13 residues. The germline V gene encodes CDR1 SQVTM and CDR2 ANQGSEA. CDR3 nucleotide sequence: TGCAGCGCCCAGGGACAGGGGGGAAACATTCAGTACTTC. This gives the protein CSAQGQGGNIQYF.

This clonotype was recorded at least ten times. For the CDR3, the DNA is TGTGCCAGCAGCTTGGCCCCAGAACCCTACAATGAGCAGTTCTTC. Residues: CASSLAPEPYNEQFF. The chain recombines TRBV5-5 with TRBJ2-1; the D is unclear. Trimming took 0 bases from V and 2 from J, leaving 9 bases between them. The CDR3 is made up of 15 amino acids. Germline assignment: CDR1 SGHKS and CDR2 YYEKEE (reference sequence).

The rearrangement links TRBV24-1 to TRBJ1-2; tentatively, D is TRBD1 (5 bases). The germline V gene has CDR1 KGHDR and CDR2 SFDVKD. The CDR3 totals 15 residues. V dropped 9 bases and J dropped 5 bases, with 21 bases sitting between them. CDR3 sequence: CATWRYGTTCYGYTF. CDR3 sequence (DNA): TGTGCCACCTGGCGGTATGGGACGACGTGTTATGGCTACACCTTC.

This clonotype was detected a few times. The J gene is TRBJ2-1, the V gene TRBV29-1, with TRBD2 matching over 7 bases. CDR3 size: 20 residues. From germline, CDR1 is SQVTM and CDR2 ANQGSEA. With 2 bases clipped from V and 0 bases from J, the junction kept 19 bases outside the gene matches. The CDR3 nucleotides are TGCAGCGTTGAAATTCTGTGGCTAGCGGATGGGGGTGGCTCCTACAATGAGCAGTTCTTC. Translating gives CSVEILWLADGGGSYNEQFF.

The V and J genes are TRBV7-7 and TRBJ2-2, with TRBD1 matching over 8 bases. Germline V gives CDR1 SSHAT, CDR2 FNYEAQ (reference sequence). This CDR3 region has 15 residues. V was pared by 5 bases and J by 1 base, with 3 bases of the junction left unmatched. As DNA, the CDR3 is TGTGCCAGCAGCCCGGGACAGGTGAACACCGGGGAGCTGTTTTTT. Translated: CASSPGQVNTGELFF. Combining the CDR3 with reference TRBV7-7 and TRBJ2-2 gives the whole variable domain GAGVSQSPRYKVTKRGQDVTLRCDPISSHATLYWYQQALGQGPEFLTYFNYEAQPDKSGLPSDRFSAERPEGSISTLTIQRTEQRDSAMYRCASSPGQVNTGELFFGEGSRLTVL.

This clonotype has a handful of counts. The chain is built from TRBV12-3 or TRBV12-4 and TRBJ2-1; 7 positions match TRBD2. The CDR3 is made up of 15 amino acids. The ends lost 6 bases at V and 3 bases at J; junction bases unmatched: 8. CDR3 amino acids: CASRLGEGGYNEQFF. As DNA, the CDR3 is TGTGCCAGCAGGCTTGGGGAGGGTGGCTACAATGAGCAGTTCTTC.

The chain's CDR3 is CSASRGSTSETQYF. Here the CDR3 DNA reads TGCAGTGCTAGTCGCGGGAGTACCTCGGAGACCCAGTACTTC. The chain has TRBV20-1 and TRBJ2-5; 7 bases line up with TRBD2. With 3 bases clipped from V and 5 bases from J, the junction kept 9 bases outside the gene matches. CDR1 and CDR2 (germline): DFQATT, SNEGSKA (reference sequence). This CDR3 spans 14 amino acids.

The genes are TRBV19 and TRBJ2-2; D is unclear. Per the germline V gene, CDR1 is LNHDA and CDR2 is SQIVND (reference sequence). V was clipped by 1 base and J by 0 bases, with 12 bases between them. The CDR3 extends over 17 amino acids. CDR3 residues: CASSIVGNRANTGELFF. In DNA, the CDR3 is TGTGCCAGTAGTATAGTAGGGAATAGGGCGAACACCGGGGAGCTGTTTTTT.